Listed below are T cell receptor beta chains from one sample, sequenced in a study of beta chain features in type 1 diabetes. Libraries were prepared by immunoSEQ multiplex PCR; TCRdb keeps only in-frame clonotypes and omits some of them. The sample lists around 150,000 clones, 8.5% to 10% occurring once. Sequences were obtained from central memory CD4+ T cells from blood. The receptors come from a woman aged 25 to 39 with type 1 diabetes. Each CDR3 is given with its conserved first and last residue. D genes are given only for firm matches. Clone size appears in some rows only: once, few, many, or a class for an expanded clone.

TRBJ2-7,-,14,TRBV6-5,-,TGTGCCAGCACCCTTGGGGGCTATCCCTACGAGCAGTACTTC,CASTLGGYPYEQYF
TRBJ2-2,-,14,TRBV11-2,-,TGTGCCGGATCCCCCCAGGGAGGTACCGGGGAGCTGTTTTTT,CAGSPQGGTGELFF
TRBJ1-1,-,13,TRBV25-1,-,TGTGCCAGCAGTGAAGTAGGGAGCACTGAAGCTTTCTTT,CASSEVGSTEAFF
TRBJ2-5,-,16,TRBV30,TRBD2,TGTGCCTGGAGGGTGGCTAGCGGAGCCGGCCAAGAGACCCAGTACTTC,CAWRVASGAGQETQYF
TRBJ2-1,-,15,TRBV7-6,-,TGTGCCAGCAGCGCACCGGGACATGGATACAATGAGCAGTTCTTC,CASSAPGHGYNEQFF
TRBJ2-7,few,15,TRBV2,TRBD1,TGTGCCAGCAGTGAAAGGGGCAGGGGGCCTGAGGAGCAGTACTTC,CASSERGRGPEEQYF
TRBJ1-2,-,16,TRBV7-9,TRBD1,TGTGCCAGCAGTTTGGGACAGGGCCTTCTGGCGGGTGGCTACACCTTC,CASSLGQGLLAGGYTF
TRBJ2-5,-,13,TRBV7-3,-,TGTGCCAGCAGCTTATCTTCCGGGGGGACCCAGTACTTC,CASSLSSGGTQYF
TRBJ1-5,-,14,TRBV6-5,-,TGTGCCAGCAGTTACTCCCAGGGCAATCAGCCCCAGCATTTT,CASSYSQGNQPQHF
TRBJ2-7,few,13,TRBV25-1,-,TGTGCCAGCATAGGGACAAACACCTACGAGCAGTACTTC,CASIGTNTYEQYF
TRBJ2-3,few,16,TRBV27,-,TGTGCCAGCAGTTTATCGGCGGAGGGGAGTACAGATACGCAGTATTTT,CASSLSAEGSTDTQYF
TRBJ2-3,few,14,TRBV6-6,-,TGTGCCAGCAGCGGTGGACAGCCTCCTACTACGCAGTATTTT,CASSGGQPPTTQYF
TRBJ2-7,-,13,TRBV6-1,TRBD1,TGTGCCAGCAGGGCACAGGGGTTTAACGAGCAGTACTTC,CASRAQGFNEQYF
TRBJ2-3,few,14,TRBV6-1,TRBD2,TGTGCCAGCAGTGGAAGCGGGATACCAGATACGCAGTATTTT,CASSGSGIPDTQYF
TRBJ1-1,few,15,TRBV18,-,TGTGCCAGCTCACCACGGCAGGAGGCGAACACTGAAGCTTTCTTT,CASSPRQEANTEAFF
TRBJ2-7,-,14,TRBV18,TRBD1,TGTGCCAGCTCACCAGAGTCAGGGGGCGCCGAGCAGTACTTC,CASSPESGGAEQYF
TRBJ1-1,-,13,TRBV29-1,-,TGCAGCGTTAGACCTTCGGGACTCACTGAAGCTTTCTTT,CSVRPSGLTEAFF
TRBJ1-3,few,19,TRBV4-2,-,TGTGCCAGCAGCCAAGAAAGCGCAGGGAATACGATCTCTGGAAACACCATATATTTT,CASSQESAGNTISGNTIYF
TRBJ1-1,-,16,TRBV2,TRBD1,TGTGCCAGCAGGACAGGGCAGGTTTGGGAGAACACTGAAGCTTTCTTT,CASRTGQVWENTEAFF
TRBJ1-1,few,11,TRBV30,TRBD1,TGTGCCTGGAACAGGGGCACTGAAGCTTTCTTT,CAWNRGTEAFF
TRBJ1-1,-,16,TRBV1,-,TGCACCAGCAGCGTACACTCTCGGGGAAACAACACTGAAGCTTTCTTT,CTSSVHSRGNNTEAFF
TRBJ2-3,-,14,TRBV6-6,-,TGTGCCAGCCAGAGGGAGCGGGCGGGGGATACGCAGTATTTT,CASQRERAGDTQYF
TRBJ2-5,-,13,TRBV19,-,TGTGCCAGTAGTATAGCAGTGATGGAGACCCAGTACTTC,CASSIAVMETQYF
TRBJ1-2,-,16,TRBV4-1,-,TGCGCCAGCAGCCAAGATAATGGGTTTAGGGGCTATGGCTACACCTTC,CASSQDNGFRGYGYTF
TRBJ2-7,few,19,TRBV23-1,-,TGCGCCAGCGCATCACCGGGACAGGGGAAAGTTAGCGGGGGCTACGAGCAGTACTTC,CASASPGQGKVSGGYEQYF
TRBJ1-5,-,14,TRBV7-2,-,TGTGCCAGCAGCCAGCGGCCCCTGGGTCAGCCCCAGCATTTT,CASSQRPLGQPQHF
TRBJ2-5,-,13,TRBV7-2,-,TGTGCCAGCAGCCAGCACAGGGCAGAGACCCAGTACTTC,CASSQHRAETQYF
TRBJ2-3,-,13,TRBV11-3,TRBD1,TGTGCCAGCCGGGACAGCGGCACAGATACGCAGTATTTT,CASRDSGTDTQYF
TRBJ2-1,few,13,TRBV30,-,TGTGCCTGGAGAACGGGAACCTACAATGAGCAGTTCTTC,CAWRTGTYNEQFF
TRBJ2-7,few,15,TRBV6-1,-,TGTGCCAGCAGTGAAGCGCATGGGGCGGAATCCGAGCAGTACTTC,CASSEAHGAESEQYF
TRBJ2-1,once,15,TRBV7-9,TRBD1,TGTGCCAGCAGCTACAGGGGAAGCTCCTACAATGAGCAGTTCTTC,CASSYRGSSYNEQFF
TRBJ2-2,few,14,TRBV29-1,TRBD1,TGCAGCGTCCGCGGACAGGGCGGCACCGGGGAGCTGTTTTTT,CSVRGQGGTGELFF
TRBJ2-3,few,16,TRBV7-8,TRBD2,TGTGCCAGCAGCTTAGTAGGCGGGAGGGCCGGGGATACGCAGTATTTT,CASSLVGGRAGDTQYF
TRBJ2-5,few,14,TRBV10-3,-,TGTGCCATCAGTGGACAGGTTCTTGGAGAGACCCAGTACTTC,CAISGQVLGETQYF
TRBJ2-7,few,12,TRBV2,-,TGTGCCAGCAGGTTACAGGGATGGGAGCAGTACTTC,CASRLQGWEQYF
TRBJ2-3,-,15,TRBV28,-,TGTGCCAGCAGACCCACGAATGGAGGTGGAGATACGCAGTATTTT,CASRPTNGGGDTQYF
TRBJ2-5,few,14,TRBV7-2,TRBD1,TGTGCCAGCAGCTTGGGGACAGGGGGAACAACCCAGTACTTC,CASSLGTGGTTQYF
TRBJ1-5,few,12,TRBV7-9,-,TGTGCCAGCAGCCAGACTGATCAGCCCCAGCATTTT,CASSQTDQPQHF
TRBJ2-7,few,13,TRBV4-1,-,TGCGCCAGCAGCCAAACTCGGGACTACGAGCAGTACTTC,CASSQTRDYEQYF
TRBJ1-1,-,15,TRBV7-8,-,TGTGCCAGCAGCTTAGTGTTGGGAGCGAACACTGAAGCTTTCTTT,CASSLVLGANTEAFF
TRBJ2-7,many,12,TRBV7-9,-,TGTGCCAGCAGCTTAGACGCCGGCGGGGAGTACTTC,CASSLDAGGEYF
TRBJ2-3,many,14,TRBV6-6,-,TGTGCCGCTAAAATGGAGGGACGTGCAGATACGCAGTATTTT,CAAKMEGRADTQYF
TRBJ1-1,few,16,TRBV4-1,TRBD1,TGCGCCAGCAGCCAAGATTACAGGGGGATGAACACTGAAGCTTTCTTT,CASSQDYRGMNTEAFF
TRBJ2-5,few,11,TRBV2,-,TGTGCCAGCACCCTCAGTATGGCCCAGTACTTC,CASTLSMAQYF
TRBJ2-7,-,13,TRBV5-1,-,TGCGCCAGCAGCTTCCTGGGGCTCAACGAGCAGTACTTC,CASSFLGLNEQYF
TRBJ1-2,-,14,TRBV14,-,TGTGCCAGCAGCCAAGCTACAGGGAGTTTGGGCTACACCTTC,CASSQATGSLGYTF